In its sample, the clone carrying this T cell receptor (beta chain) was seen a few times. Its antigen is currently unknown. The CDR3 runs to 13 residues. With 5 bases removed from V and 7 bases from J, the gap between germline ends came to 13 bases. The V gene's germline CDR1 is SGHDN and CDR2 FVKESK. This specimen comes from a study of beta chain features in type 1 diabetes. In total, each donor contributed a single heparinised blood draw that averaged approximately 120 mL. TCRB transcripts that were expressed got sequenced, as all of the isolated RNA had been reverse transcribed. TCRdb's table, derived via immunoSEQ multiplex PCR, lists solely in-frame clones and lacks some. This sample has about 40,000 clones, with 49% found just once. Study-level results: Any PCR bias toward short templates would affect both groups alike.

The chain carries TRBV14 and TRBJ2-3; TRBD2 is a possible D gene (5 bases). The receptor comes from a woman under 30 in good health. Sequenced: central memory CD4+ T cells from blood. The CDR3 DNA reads TGTGCCAGCAGCTTGACGGACTTAAATACGCAGTATTTT. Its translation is CASSLTDLNTQYF. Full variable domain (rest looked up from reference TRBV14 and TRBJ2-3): EAGVTQFPSHSVIEKGQTVTLRCDPISGHDNLYWYRRVMGKEIKFLLHFVKESKQDESGMPNNRFLAERTGGTYSTLKVQPAELEDSGVYFCASSLTDLNTQYFGPGTRLTVL.